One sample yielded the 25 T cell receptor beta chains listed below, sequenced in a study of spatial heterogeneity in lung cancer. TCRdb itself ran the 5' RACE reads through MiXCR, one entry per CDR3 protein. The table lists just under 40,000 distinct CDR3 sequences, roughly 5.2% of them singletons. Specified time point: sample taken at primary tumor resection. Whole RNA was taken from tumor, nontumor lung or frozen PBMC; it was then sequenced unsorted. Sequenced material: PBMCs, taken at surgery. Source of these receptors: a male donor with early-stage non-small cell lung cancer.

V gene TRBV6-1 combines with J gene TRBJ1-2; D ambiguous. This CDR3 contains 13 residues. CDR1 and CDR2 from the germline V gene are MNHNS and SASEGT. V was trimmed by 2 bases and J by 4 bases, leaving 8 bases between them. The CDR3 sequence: CASSELGVYGYTF. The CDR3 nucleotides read TGTGCCAGCAGTGAATTAGGTGTCTATGGCTACACCTTC.

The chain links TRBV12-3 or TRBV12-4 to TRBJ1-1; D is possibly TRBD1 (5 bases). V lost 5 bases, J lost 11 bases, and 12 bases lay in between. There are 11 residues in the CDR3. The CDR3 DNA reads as TGTGCCAGCAGTCCCAGCAGGGTTGCTTTCTTT. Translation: CASSPSRVAFF.

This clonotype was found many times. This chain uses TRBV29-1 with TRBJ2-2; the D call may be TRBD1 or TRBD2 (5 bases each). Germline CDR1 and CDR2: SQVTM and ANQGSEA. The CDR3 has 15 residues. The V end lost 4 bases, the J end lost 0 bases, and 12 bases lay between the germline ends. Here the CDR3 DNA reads TGCAGCGTTGTCTCGGGGCCCCCGAACACCGGGGAGCTGTTTTTT. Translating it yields CSVVSGPPNTGELFF.

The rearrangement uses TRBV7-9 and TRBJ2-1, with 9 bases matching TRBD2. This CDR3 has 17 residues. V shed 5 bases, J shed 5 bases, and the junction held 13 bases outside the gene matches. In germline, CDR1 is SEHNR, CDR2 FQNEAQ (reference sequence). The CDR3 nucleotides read TGTGCCAGCAGCCCCCCTATAGCGGGGGACCCCAACAATGAGCAGTTCTTC. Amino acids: CASSPPIAGDPNNEQFF.

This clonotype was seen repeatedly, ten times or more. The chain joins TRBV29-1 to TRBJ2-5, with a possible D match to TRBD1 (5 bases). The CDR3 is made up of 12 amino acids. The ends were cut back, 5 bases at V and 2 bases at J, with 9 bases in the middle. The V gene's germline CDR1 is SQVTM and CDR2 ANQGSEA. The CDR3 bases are TGCAGCGTTCGCAGGGCACAAGAGACCCAGTACTTC. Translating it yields CSVRRAQETQYF.

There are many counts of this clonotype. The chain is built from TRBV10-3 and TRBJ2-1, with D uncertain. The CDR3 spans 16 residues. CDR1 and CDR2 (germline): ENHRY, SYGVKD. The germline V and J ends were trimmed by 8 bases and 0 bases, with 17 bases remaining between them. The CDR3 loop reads CAIRRQASSSYNEQFF. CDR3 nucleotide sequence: TGTGCCATCCGTCGGCAGGCCTCCAGCTCCTACAATGAGCAGTTCTTC.

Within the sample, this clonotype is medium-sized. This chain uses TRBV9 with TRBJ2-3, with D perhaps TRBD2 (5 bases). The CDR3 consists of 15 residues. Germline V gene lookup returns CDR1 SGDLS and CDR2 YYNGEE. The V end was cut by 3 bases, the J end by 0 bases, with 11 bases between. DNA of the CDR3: TGTGCCAGCAGCGAAACGGGGAGAAGCACAGATACGCAGTATTTT. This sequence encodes CASSETGRSTDTQYF.

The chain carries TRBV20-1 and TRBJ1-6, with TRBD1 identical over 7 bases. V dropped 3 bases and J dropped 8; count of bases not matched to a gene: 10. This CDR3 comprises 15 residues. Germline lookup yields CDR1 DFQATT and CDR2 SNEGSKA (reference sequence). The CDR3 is CSASNGVTGDSPLHF. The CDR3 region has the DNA TGCAGTGCTAGTAATGGGGTCACAGGGGATTCACCCCTCCACTTT.

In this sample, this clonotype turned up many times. The CDR3 region is CASSVASGGASEQFF. In DNA form, the CDR3 reads TGTGCCAGCAGCGTAGCTAGCGGGGGGGCGAGTGAGCAGTTCTTC. The chain carries TRBV9 and TRBJ2-1; the match to TRBD2 covers 12 bases. V shed 0 bases, J shed 9 bases, and the junction held 4 bases outside the gene matches. CDR3 length: 15 residues. CDR1 is SGDLS, CDR2 YYNGEE, per germline.

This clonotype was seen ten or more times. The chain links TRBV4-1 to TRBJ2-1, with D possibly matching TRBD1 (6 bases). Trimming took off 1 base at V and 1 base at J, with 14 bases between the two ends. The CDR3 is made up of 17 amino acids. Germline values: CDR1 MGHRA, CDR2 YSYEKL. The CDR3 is CASSQGQVRVSYNEQFF. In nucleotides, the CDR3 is TGCGCCAGCAGCCAAGGACAGGTTAGGGTATCCTACAATGAGCAGTTCTTC.

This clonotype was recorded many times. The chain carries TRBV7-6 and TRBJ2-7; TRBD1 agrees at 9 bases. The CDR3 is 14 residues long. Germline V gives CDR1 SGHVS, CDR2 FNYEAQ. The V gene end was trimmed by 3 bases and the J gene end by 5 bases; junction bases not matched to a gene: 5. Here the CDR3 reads CASSFGTGYDEQYF. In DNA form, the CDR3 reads TGTGCCAGCAGCTTCGGGACAGGGTACGACGAGCAGTACTTC.

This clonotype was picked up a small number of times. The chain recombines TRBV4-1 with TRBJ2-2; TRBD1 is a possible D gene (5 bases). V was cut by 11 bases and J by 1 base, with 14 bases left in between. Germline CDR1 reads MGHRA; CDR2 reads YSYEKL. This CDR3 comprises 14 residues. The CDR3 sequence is CACRQPWNTGELFF. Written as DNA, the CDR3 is TGCGCCTGTCGACAGCCTTGGAACACCGGGGAGCTGTTTTTT.

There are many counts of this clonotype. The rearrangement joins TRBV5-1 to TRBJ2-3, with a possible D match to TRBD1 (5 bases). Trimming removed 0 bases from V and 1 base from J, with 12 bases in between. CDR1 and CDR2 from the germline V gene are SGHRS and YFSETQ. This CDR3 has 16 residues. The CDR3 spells CASSLVPGSGTDTQYF. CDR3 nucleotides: TGCGCCAGCAGCTTGGTACCAGGGTCCGGCACAGATACGCAGTATTTT.

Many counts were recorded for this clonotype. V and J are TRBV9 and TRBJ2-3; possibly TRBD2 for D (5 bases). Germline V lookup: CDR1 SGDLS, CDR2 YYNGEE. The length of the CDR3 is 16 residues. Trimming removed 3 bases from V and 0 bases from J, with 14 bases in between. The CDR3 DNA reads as TGTGCCAGCAGCGCCCTTTCGGGGTCTAGCACAGATACGCAGTATTTT. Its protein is CASSALSGSSTDTQYF. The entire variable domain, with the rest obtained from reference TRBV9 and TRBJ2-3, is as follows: DSGVTQTPKHLITATGQRVTLRCSPRSGDLSVYWYQQSLDQGLQFLIQYYNGEERAKGNILERFSAQQFPDLHSELNLSSLELGDSALYFCASSALSGSSTDTQYFGPGTRLTVL.

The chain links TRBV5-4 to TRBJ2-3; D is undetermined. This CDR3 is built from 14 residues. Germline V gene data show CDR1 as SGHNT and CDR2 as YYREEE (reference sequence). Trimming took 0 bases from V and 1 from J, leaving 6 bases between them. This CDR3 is CASSLGGRTDTQYF. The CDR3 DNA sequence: TGTGCCAGCAGCTTGGGCGGACGCACAGATACGCAGTATTTT.

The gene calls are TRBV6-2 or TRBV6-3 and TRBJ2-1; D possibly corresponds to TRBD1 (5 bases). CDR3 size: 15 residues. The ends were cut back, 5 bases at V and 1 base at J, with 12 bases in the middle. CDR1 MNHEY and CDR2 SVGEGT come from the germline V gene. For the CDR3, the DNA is TGTGCCAGCAGTCCCTGGCAGGGTTCCTACAATGAGCAGTTCTTC. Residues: CASSPWQGSYNEQFF.

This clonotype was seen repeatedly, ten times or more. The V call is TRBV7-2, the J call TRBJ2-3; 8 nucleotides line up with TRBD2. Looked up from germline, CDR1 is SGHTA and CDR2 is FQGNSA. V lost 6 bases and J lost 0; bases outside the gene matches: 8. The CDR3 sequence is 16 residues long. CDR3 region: CASRPLAGTSTDTQYF. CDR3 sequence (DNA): TGTGCCAGCAGACCCTTAGCGGGAACTAGCACAGATACGCAGTATTTT.

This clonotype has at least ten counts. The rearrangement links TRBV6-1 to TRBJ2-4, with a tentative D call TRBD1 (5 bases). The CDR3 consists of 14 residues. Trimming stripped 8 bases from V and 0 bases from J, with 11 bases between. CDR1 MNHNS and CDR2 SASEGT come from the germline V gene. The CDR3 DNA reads TGTGCCAGCGAGTTGGGGCTAGCCAAAAACATTCAGTACTTC. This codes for CASELGLAKNIQYF.

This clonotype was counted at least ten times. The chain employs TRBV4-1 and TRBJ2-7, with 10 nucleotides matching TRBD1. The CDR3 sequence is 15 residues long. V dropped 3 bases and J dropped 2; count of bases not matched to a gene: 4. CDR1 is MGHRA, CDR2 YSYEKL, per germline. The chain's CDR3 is CASSHRDRGTYEQYF. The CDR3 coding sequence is TGCGCCAGCAGCCACCGGGACAGGGGAACCTACGAGCAGTACTTC.

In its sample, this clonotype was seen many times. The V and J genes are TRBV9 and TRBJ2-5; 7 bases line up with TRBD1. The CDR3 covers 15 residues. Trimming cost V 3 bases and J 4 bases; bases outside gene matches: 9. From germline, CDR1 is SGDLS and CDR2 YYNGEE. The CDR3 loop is CASSDFRQGGETQYF. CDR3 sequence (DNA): TGTGCCAGCAGCGACTTTCGACAGGGCGGAGAGACCCAGTACTTC.

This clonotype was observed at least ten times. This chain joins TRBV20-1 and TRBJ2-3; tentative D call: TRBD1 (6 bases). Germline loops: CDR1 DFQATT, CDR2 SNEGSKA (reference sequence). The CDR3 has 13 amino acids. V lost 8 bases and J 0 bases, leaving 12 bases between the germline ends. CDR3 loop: CSSAGASTDTQYF. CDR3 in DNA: TGCAGTTCTGCAGGGGCTAGCACAGATACGCAGTATTTT.

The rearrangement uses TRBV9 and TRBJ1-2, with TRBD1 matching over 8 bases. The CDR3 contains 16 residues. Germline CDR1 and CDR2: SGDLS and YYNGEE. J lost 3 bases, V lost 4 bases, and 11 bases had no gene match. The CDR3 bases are TGTGCCAGCAGCTCCGGACAGGGTTCGTCGGACTATGGCTACACCTTC. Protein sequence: CASSSGQGSSDYGYTF.

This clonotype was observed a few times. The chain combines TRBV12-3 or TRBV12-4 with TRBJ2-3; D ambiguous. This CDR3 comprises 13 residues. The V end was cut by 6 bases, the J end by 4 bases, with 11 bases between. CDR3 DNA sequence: TGTGCCAGCAGCGGAAGATTGTCAGATACGCAGTATTTT. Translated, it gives CASSGRLSDTQYF.

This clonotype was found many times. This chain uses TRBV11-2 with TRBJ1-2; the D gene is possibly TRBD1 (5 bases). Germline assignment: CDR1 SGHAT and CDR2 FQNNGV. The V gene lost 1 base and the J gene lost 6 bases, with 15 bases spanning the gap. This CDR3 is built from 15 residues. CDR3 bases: TGTGCCAGCAGCTTAGCAGGACACATCCTGGATGGCTACACCTTC. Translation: CASSLAGHILDGYTF.

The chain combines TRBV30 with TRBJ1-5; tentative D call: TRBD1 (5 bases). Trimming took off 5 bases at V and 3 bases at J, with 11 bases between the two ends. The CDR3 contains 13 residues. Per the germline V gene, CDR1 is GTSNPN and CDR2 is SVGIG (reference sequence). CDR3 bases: TGTGCCTGGGGGACGGAGCCCAATCAGCCCCAGCATTTT. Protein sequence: CAWGTEPNQPQHF.